This TCR beta chain comes out of a study of cytomegalovirus exposure and HLA in healthy donors. For this clone: Its antigen remains unidentified.

Study-wide results and caveats: CMV serostatus alone was available as immune exposure information.

The CDR3 is 14 amino acids. CDR1 and CDR2 from the germline V gene are SGHDT and YYEEEE. V was trimmed by 0 bases and J by 5 bases, leaving 11 bases between them. Primers included in the PCR were 60 Vbeta and 13 Jbeta primers. Sequenced by immunoSEQ multiplex PCR; TCRdb stores in-frame clones only, minus some. The sample holds some 80,000 clones, more than 75% seen once. The material sequenced was PBMCs. This receptor was taken from a man in his forties or fifties in good health and CMV-seronegative. The V gene is TRBV5-6, the J gene TRBJ2-5; D unresolved. The CDR3 is CASSLAGRTETQYF. CDR3 DNA sequence: TGTGCCAGCAGCTTGGCAGGCCGAACGGAGACCCAGTACTTC.